Reported below is one TCR beta chain. Its antigen remains unknown. Profiled with immunoSEQ multiplex PCR; TCRdb holds only in-frame clones, not every one. This table holds roughly 22,000 clones, around four fifths found once. These data are taken from a study of lymphopenia after photon versus proton radiotherapy. Study-wide points: A bigger post-nadir fall in TCR diversity correlated inversely with survival time in deceased patients. Relative stability marked proton patients; photon patients lost diversity and naive cells. Authors raise, but do not show, better survival with proton therapy. After the lymphocyte nadir, photon-treated repertoires showed oligoclonal expansion, especially of CD8+ Temra cells.

Germline trimming cut 5 bases from V and 3 bases from J; bases unmatched to any gene: 2. CDR3 length equals 13 residues. CDR1 and CDR2 (germline): KGHSH, LQKENI. This specimen was peripheral blood, taken from a patient treated with proton-based radiotherapy. The chain joins TRBV18 to TRBJ2-7; 9 nucleotides agree with TRBD2. This TCR derives from a woman in her 70s with pancreatic cancer. CDR3: CASSKTSGYEQYF. DNA for the CDR3: TGTGCCAGCTCAAAGACTAGCGGCTACGAGCAGTACTTC.